The 28 T cell receptor beta chains reported below all come from one sample, sequenced in a study of neurological immune-mediated disorders. TCRdb fed the 5' RACE reads into MiXCR, producing one record per CDR3 protein. The profile covers 65,000 to 70,000 distinct CDR3 sequences, with about 4% appearing a single time and 1.3% taken by the ten largest. The specimen sequenced was PBMCs. These TCRs come from a man aged 25-45 years with multiple sclerosis.

As to this clonotype: This may stem from a read error, because a much larger clone lies one nucleotide away. J is TRBJ2-5 and V is TRBV9; 14 nucleotides match TRBD2. The CDR3 consists of 18 residues. V lost 3 bases to trimming and J lost 3 bases; unmatched junction nucleotides: 10. Germline CDR1 SGDLS, CDR2 YYNGEE. This CDR3 reads CASSAGGTSGGYKETQYF. The CDR3 coding sequence is TGTGCCAGCAGCGCCGGCGGGACTAGCGGGGGATACAAAGAGACCCAGTACTTC.

There are many counts of this clonotype. The chain is built from TRBV20-1 and TRBJ2-3; maybe TRBD1 (6 bases). The CDR3 runs to 13 residues. Germline-derived CDR1 and CDR2 are DFQATT and SNEGSKA (reference sequence). The V end was cut by 6 bases, the J end by 2 bases, with 12 bases between. The CDR3 nucleotides read TGCAGTGCGCGGACAGTCCCCACAGATACGCAGTATTTT. This encodes CSARTVPTDTQYF.

A remark on this clonotype: Since no conserved phenylalanine or tryptophan closes the CDR3, a read error is the likely cause. The gene calls are TRBV3-1 and TRBJ2-5; unclear D gene. Trimming pared 3 bases from V and 7 bases from J, leaving 9 bases between. The germline V gene encodes CDR1 LGHDT and CDR2 YNNKEL (reference sequence). The CDR3 is made up of 12 amino acids. The CDR3 loop reads CASSHNLGTQYN. For the CDR3, the DNA is TGTGCCAGCAGCCATAATTTGGGGACCCAGTACAAC.

There are many counts of this clonotype. The chain links TRBV9 to TRBJ2-7; D may be TRBD1 (6 bases). Germline CDR1 and CDR2: SGDLS and YYNGEE. Trimming took off 3 bases at V and 4 bases at J, with 8 bases between the two ends. This CDR3 is built from 12 residues. The CDR3: CASSGTGYEQYF. The CDR3 nucleotides read TGTGCCAGCAGCGGTACAGGGTACGAGCAGTACTTC.

In this sample, this clonotype turned up many times. This rearrangement joins TRBV9 to TRBJ2-7, with D tentatively TRBD2 (5 bases). V lost 0 bases to trimming and J lost 3 bases, with 22 bases between them. This CDR3 is 18 amino acids long. Germline V gives CDR1 SGDLS, CDR2 YYNGEE. The chain's CDR3 is CASSVADGATGSFYEQYF. In nucleotides, the CDR3 is TGTGCCAGCAGCGTAGCTGATGGAGCCACGGGGTCCTTCTACGAGCAGTACTTC.

This clonotype showed up many times. The chain joins TRBV20-1 to TRBJ2-1, with 11 nucleotides matching TRBD2. With 5 bases clipped from V and 5 bases from J, the junction kept 5 bases outside the gene matches. CDR3 size: 14 residues. CDR1 and CDR2 from the germline V gene are DFQATT and SNEGSKA (reference sequence). CDR3 loop: CSAVSGGVDNEQFF. CDR3 DNA: TGCAGTGCTGTTAGCGGGGGGGTAGACAATGAGCAGTTCTTC.

The table lists this clonotype with a few counts. The rearrangement links TRBV7-9 to TRBJ1-4, with 8 bases that match TRBD1. In germline, CDR1 is SEHNR, CDR2 FQNEAQ (reference sequence). This CDR3 has 14 residues. Germline trimming cut 5 bases from V and 10 bases from J; bases unmatched to any gene: 9. CDR3 bases: TGTGCCAGCAGCCCCCTGGAACAGGGGGGAAAACTGTTTTTT. Its translation is CASSPLEQGGKLFF.

J is TRBJ2-3 and V is TRBV12-3 or TRBV12-4; D might be TRBD1 or TRBD2, each matching 6 bases. The CDR3 contains 14 residues. V shed 10 bases and J shed 0 bases, with 14 bases lying between them. CDR3 sequence: CATAWGASTDTQYF. As DNA, the CDR3 is TGTGCCACCGCATGGGGGGCTAGCACAGATACGCAGTATTTT.

In its sample, this clonotype was seen many times. This rearrangement joins TRBV7-9 to TRBJ1-2, with D maybe TRBD1 (5 bases). In germline, CDR1 is SEHNR, CDR2 FQNEAQ (reference sequence). CDR3 length: 15 amino acids. Trimming cost V 5 bases and J 0 bases, with 13 bases left between them. The CDR3 coding sequence is TGTGCCAGCAGCGAACTCGACAGAGCTAACTATGGCTACACCTTC. This gives the protein CASSELDRANYGYTF.

Many counts were recorded for this clonotype. The chain has TRBV7-9 and TRBJ2-7; TRBD1 agrees at 8 bases. With 5 bases clipped from V and 5 bases from J, the junction kept 14 bases outside the gene matches. The germline gives CDR1 SEHNR, CDR2 FQNEAQ (reference sequence). The length of the CDR3 is 16 residues. The CDR3 spells CASSQRVGQGAHEQYF. DNA of the CDR3: TGTGCCAGCAGCCAAAGAGTCGGGCAGGGGGCCCACGAGCAGTACTTC.

This clonotype was counted ten times or more. The gene calls are TRBV10-2 and TRBJ2-7; D remains unclear. Germline V gene sequence: CDR1 WSHSY, CDR2 SAAADI. The V end lost 4 bases, the J end lost 0 bases, and 10 bases lay between the germline ends. CDR3 length equals 14 residues. The CDR3 is CASSVIDDSYEQYF. The CDR3 DNA sequence: TGCGCCAGCAGTGTTATTGATGACTCCTACGAGCAGTACTTC.

The sample holds many counts of this clonotype. The V gene is TRBV3-1, the J gene TRBJ1-1; no reliable D call. The V end lost 3 bases, the J end lost 4 bases, and 6 bases lay between the germline ends. Per germline, CDR1 LGHDT and CDR2 YNNKEL (reference sequence). CDR3 length equals 12 residues. CDR3 residues: CASSQGSTEAFF. DNA for the CDR3: TGTGCCAGCAGCCAGGGTTCCACTGAAGCTTTCTTT.

Ten or more counts support this clonotype. This chain uses TRBV6-5 with TRBJ1-2, with a possible D match to TRBD1 (5 bases). Trimming left V 8 bases short and J 6 bases short, with 13 bases between. Germline V CDR1 and CDR2: MNHEY, SVGAGI. The CDR3 is made up of 12 amino acids. CDR3 nucleotides: TGTGCCAGCGCGCAGGGCTCCCATGGCTACACCTTC. It codes for CASAQGSHGYTF.

Ten or more counts support this clonotype. CDR3 sequence: CASSSTGFGYEQYF. The CDR3 DNA reads TGTGCCAGCAGTTCGACAGGGTTCGGCTACGAGCAGTACTTC. The chain links TRBV6-5 to TRBJ2-7; 7 bases map to TRBD1. V gave up 4 bases and J gave up 3 bases; unmatched junction bases: 6. This CDR3 comprises 14 residues. Germline assignment: CDR1 MNHEY and CDR2 SVGAGI.

This clonotype was detected many times. The chain joins TRBV5-1 to TRBJ2-3; tentative D call: TRBD2 (6 bases). Germline CDR1 is SGHRS and CDR2 is YFSETQ. The CDR3 runs to 14 residues. Trimming left V 0 bases short and J 6 bases short, with 11 bases between. The CDR3 DNA sequence: TGCGCCAGCAGCTTGGCGGCAGGGAGGGATACGCAGTATTTT. Its translation: CASSLAAGRDTQYF.

There are many counts of this clonotype. The chain employs TRBV5-1 and TRBJ1-2, with D possibly TRBD1 on 6 matching bases. Trimming shortened V by 4 bases and J by 4 bases, and 14 bases separated the two germline ends. Per germline, CDR1 SGHRS and CDR2 YFSETQ. The CDR3 has 14 residues. The CDR3 DNA follows: TGCGCCAGCAGCGCCGAAGGGGGGACCTATGGCTACACCTTC. Its translation is CASSAEGGTYGYTF.

This clonotype was counted ten times or more. The chain combines TRBV7-2 with TRBJ2-1; TRBD2 aligns across 10 bases. The CDR3 totals 16 residues. Germline trimming cut 3 bases from V and 3 bases from J; bases unmatched to any gene: 5. Germline V gene lookup returns CDR1 SGHTA and CDR2 FQGNSA. CDR3 nucleotides: TGTGCCAGCAGCTTCGTAGCGGGGGGCCTCTACAATGAGCAGTTCTTC. Translation gives CASSFVAGGLYNEQFF.

This clonotype has at least ten counts. The V call is TRBV20-1, the J call TRBJ1-1; no clear D gene. Trimming removed 3 bases at V and 2 bases at J, with 7 bases between. Germline loops: CDR1 DFQATT, CDR2 SNEGSKA (reference sequence). This CDR3 is built from 12 residues. CDR3 coding DNA: TGCAGTGCTAGGAGATATAACACTGAAGCTTTCTTT. Its protein product is CSARRYNTEAFF.

This clonotype has a count of ten or more. This rearrangement joins TRBV27 to TRBJ2-4; 7 nucleotides line up with TRBD2. Germline V gene lookup returns CDR1 MNHEY and CDR2 SMNVEV (reference sequence). With 7 bases clipped from V and 0 bases from J, the junction kept 12 bases outside the gene matches. This CDR3 contains 17 residues. CDR3 in amino acids: CASTTKILAVAKNIQYF. The DNA of the CDR3 is TGTGCCAGCACCACTAAAATTCTAGCGGTAGCCAAAAACATTCAGTACTTC.

This clonotype has a count of ten or more. The rearrangement joins TRBV4-2 to TRBJ1-2; D is undetermined. V lost 1 base and J 12 bases, leaving 15 bases between the germline ends. Germline V gives CDR1 LGHNA, CDR2 YNFKEQ. CDR3 length: 13 residues. In nucleotides, the CDR3 is TGTGCCAGCAGCCAAGGGACTTCGAGCCCGGACACCTTC. It codes for CASSQGTSSPDTF.

This clonotype came up once. The V gene is TRBV11-2, the J gene TRBJ1-1; D remains ambiguous. The germline gives CDR1 SGHAT, CDR2 FQNNGV. Between the trimmed V and J ends, which lost 2 bases and 2 bases, there was a span of 6 bases. CDR3 length equals 13 residues. CDR3 bases: TGTGCCAGCAGCTTATGGACCAACACTGAAGCTTTCTTT. The encoded protein is CASSLWTNTEAFF.

This clonotype came up a few times. This chain connects TRBV4-3 to TRBJ2-4, with unresolved D. V was trimmed by 1 base and J by 10 bases, leaving 17 bases between them. CDR1 is LGHNA and CDR2 is YSLEER in the germline V gene. This CDR3 region has 15 residues. The CDR3 sequence: CASSQADLTLSIQYF. The DNA for the CDR3 is TGCGCCAGCAGCCAAGCAGATCTTACTCTTTCTATTCAGTACTTC.

This clonotype has a count of ten or more. V and J are TRBV27 and TRBJ2-4; D gene ambiguous. Germline V lookup: CDR1 MNHEY, CDR2 SMNVEV (reference sequence). V dropped 2 bases and J dropped 0 bases, with 14 bases sitting between them. The CDR3 covers 17 residues. CDR3 sequence reads: CASSLRGAGLAKNIQYF. CDR3 DNA sequence: TGTGCCAGCAGTTTAAGAGGTGCAGGTCTAGCCAAAAACATTCAGTACTTC.

Many counts were recorded for this clonotype. V usage is TRBV4-1 and J usage is TRBJ1-1, with D possibly being TRBD1 (5 bases). Germline CDR1 reads MGHRA; CDR2 reads YSYEKL. Trimming pared 4 bases from V and 0 bases from J, leaving 18 bases between. The CDR3 loop spans 17 amino acids. CDR3 residues: CASSPSGGDYMNTEAFF. The CDR3 DNA is TGCGCCAGCAGCCCCTCTGGGGGGGATTACATGAACACTGAAGCTTTCTTT.

The chain couples TRBV5-1 to TRBJ1-4; D possibly corresponds to TRBD1 (5 bases). Germline assignment: CDR1 SGHRS and CDR2 YFSETQ. Trimming cost V 6 bases and J 4 bases, with 10 bases left between them. The CDR3 is 13 amino acids. CDR3 region: CASTGESNEKLFF. CDR3 DNA sequence: TGCGCCAGCACGGGGGAAAGTAATGAAAAACTGTTTTTT.

This clonotype was observed many times. The rearrangement joins TRBV12-3 or TRBV12-4 to TRBJ1-2; D is ambiguous. Deletions cut 3 bases from V and 7 bases from J, with 15 bases between. CDR3 length: 14 amino acids. CDR3: CASSLRVFGGGYTF. In DNA, the CDR3 is TGTGCCAGCAGTTTGAGGGTTTTTGGCGGTGGCTACACCTTC.

This clonotype was counted ten times or more. The J gene is TRBJ2-2, the V gene TRBV5-1; D gene ambiguous. From germline, CDR1 is SGHRS and CDR2 YFSETQ. The V end lost 4 bases, the J end lost 1 base, and 8 bases lay between the germline ends. The CDR3 consists of 14 residues. The CDR3 loop is CASSQSMNTGELFF. As DNA, the CDR3 is TGCGCCAGCAGCCAGAGTATGAACACCGGGGAGCTGTTTTTT.

This clonotype was recorded many times. This chain links TRBV7-9 with TRBJ2-7; TRBD1 agrees at 7 bases. Germline V gene sequence: CDR1 SEHNR, CDR2 FQNEAQ (reference sequence). J gave up 5 bases and V 5 bases, and 12 bases lay outside the gene matches. The CDR3 loop spans 15 amino acids. The CDR3 DNA is TGTGCCAGCAGCCCCCGGGACAGACTGTTCCACGAGCAGTACTTC. It yields the protein CASSPRDRLFHEQYF.